Following are 32 T cell receptor beta chains from one sample sequenced in a study of T cell responses to AZD1222 COVID-19 vaccine. This table comes from immunoSEQ multiplex PCR, and its TCRdb copy is limited to in-frame clones, with some not included. Of approximately 110,000 clones in the sample, more than 75% are singletons; the top ten hold over 8%. This specimen consisted of peripheral blood, obtained on day 0 of AZD1222 vaccination. These receptors were taken from an adult in good health.

The rearrangement joins TRBV9 to TRBJ2-1; D ambiguous. V was shortened by 0 bases and J by 4 bases, with 2 bases between the two germline ends. The length of the CDR3 is 12 residues. Germline V gene lookup returns CDR1 SGDLS and CDR2 YYNGEE. Here the CDR3 reads CASSVGYNEQFF. CDR3 in DNA: TGTGCCAGCAGCGTAGGATACAATGAGCAGTTCTTC.

The V gene is TRBV7-2, the J gene TRBJ1-5, with D uncertain. Trimming took off 4 bases at V and 4 bases at J, with 8 bases between the two ends. The germline CDR1 and CDR2 sequences are SGHTA and FQGNSA. The CDR3 sequence is 13 residues long. The chain's CDR3 is CASSSDENQPQHF. CDR3 in DNA: TGTGCCAGCAGCTCGGACGAAAATCAGCCCCAGCATTTT.

The V gene is TRBV28, the J gene TRBJ1-1; D gene unclear. From germline, CDR1 is MDHEN and CDR2 SYDVKM. The CDR3 runs 14 residues. Trimming left V 3 bases short and J 1 base short, with 9 bases between. The CDR3 nucleotides are TGTGCCAGCAGTTTTGCAGCCCAGAACACTGAAGCTTTCTTT. Its translation is CASSFAAQNTEAFF.

The chain recombines TRBV6-5 with TRBJ1-3; possibly TRBD1 for D (5 bases). Trimming shortened V by 6 bases and J by 5 bases, and 14 bases separated the two germline ends. This CDR3 region has 14 residues. Germline V gene data show CDR1 as MNHEY and CDR2 as SVGAGI. For the CDR3, the DNA is TGTGCCAGCAGAGACAGACCTTCTCGAAACACCATATATTTT. It specifies CASRDRPSRNTIYF.

This clone came up a few times. The rearrangement joins TRBV7-9 to TRBJ2-7, with TRBD2 identical over 7 bases. This CDR3 comprises 14 residues. V lost 3 bases and J lost 5; bases outside the gene matches: 7. Per germline, CDR1 SEHNR and CDR2 FQNEAQ (reference sequence). CDR3: CASSLGQGGNEQYF. In DNA form, the CDR3 reads TGTGCCAGCAGCTTGGGTCAGGGAGGGAACGAGCAGTACTTC.

This rearrangement joins TRBV4-1 to TRBJ1-2; 9 bases match TRBD1. The CDR3 loop spans 14 amino acids. The V segment lost 3 bases and the J segment 2 bases; nucleotides outside the gene matches: 1. Germline loops: CDR1 MGHRA, CDR2 YSYEKL. The CDR3 DNA follows: TGCGCCAGCAGCCAGACAGGGGGGAACTATGGCTACACCTTC. It codes for CASSQTGGNYGYTF.

This sequence joins TRBV7-2 and TRBJ1-1; D uncertain. The V gene's germline CDR1 is SGHTA and CDR2 FQGNSA. The CDR3 extends over 14 amino acids. V lost 5 bases to trimming and J lost 0 bases, with 10 bases between them. The CDR3, as DNA: TGTGCCAGCAGCGATCCAGGATTGAACACTGAAGCTTTCTTT. Translation: CASSDPGLNTEAFF.

The chain couples TRBV29-1 to TRBJ2-7; TRBD1 aligns across 10 bases. CDR1 and CDR2 from the germline V gene are SQVTM and ANQGSEA. The length of the CDR3 is 13 residues. Losses at the gene ends were 5 bases for V and 4 bases for J; bases not matched to a gene: 5. The CDR3 region is CSVPGQGMYEQYF. The CDR3 bases are TGCAGCGTTCCGGGACAGGGGATGTACGAGCAGTACTTC.

This clone was seen once. The chain links TRBV7-2 to TRBJ2-3; D is ambiguous. Germline CDR1 reads SGHTA; CDR2 reads FQGNSA. The germline V and J ends were trimmed by 4 bases and 2 bases, with 10 bases remaining between them. The CDR3 consists of 14 residues. The CDR3, as DNA: TGTGCCAGCAGCTCCCAGGCAACCACAGATACGCAGTATTTT. Protein product: CASSSQATTDTQYF. The variable domain in full, with the rest retrieved from reference TRBV7-2 and TRBJ2-3, is GAGVSQSPSNKVTEKGKDVELRCDPISGHTALYWYRQSLGQGLEFLIYFQGNSAPDKSGLPSDRFSAERTGGSVSTLTIQRTQQEDSAVYLCASSSQATTDTQYFGPGTRLTVL.

In this sample, this clone turned up a few times. The J gene is TRBJ2-7, the V gene TRBV11-2, with 7 bases that match TRBD1. There are 14 residues in the CDR3. V shed 5 bases and J 2 bases; nucleotides not matched to a gene: 6. The germline gives CDR1 SGHAT, CDR2 FQNNGV. CDR3 in DNA: TGTGCCAGCAGCGTCCGGGACAGAGCCTACGAGCAGTACTTC. It translates to CASSVRDRAYEQYF.

The chain joins TRBV11-1 to TRBJ2-1; no definite D call. Per germline, CDR1 SGHAT and CDR2 FQDESV (reference sequence). The CDR3 is made up of 15 amino acids. The V end was cut by 4 bases, the J end by 5 bases, with 15 bases between. CDR3 bases: TGTGCCAGCAGCTCACCGGGCAGAGACCACAATGAGCAGTTCTTC. The encoded protein is CASSSPGRDHNEQFF.

The CDR3: CASSRVVNTEAFF. CDR3 DNA: TGTGCCAGCAGCCGGGTTGTGAACACTGAAGCTTTCTTT. V usage is TRBV5-5 and J usage is TRBJ1-1; D uncertain. With 4 bases removed from V and 0 bases from J, the gap between germline ends came to 7 bases. The CDR3 is made up of 13 amino acids. CDR1 and CDR2 (germline): SGHKS, YYEKEE (reference sequence).

This clone was counted between two and nine times. J is TRBJ2-1 and V is TRBV7-9, with 16 bases identical to TRBD2. The CDR3 sequence is 16 residues long. Unmatched junction bases numbered 10, after V lost 5 bases and J lost 12 bases. The germline gives CDR1 SEHNR, CDR2 FQNEAQ (reference sequence). The CDR3 DNA is TGTGCCAGCAGCATAACCGGGACTAGCGGGAGGGAGGGGCAGTTCTTC. Amino acid sequence: CASSITGTSGREGQFF.

The chain links TRBV15 to TRBJ2-1; no firm D call. There are 14 residues in the CDR3. V gave up 6 bases and J gave up 3 bases, with 12 bases separating them. Germline lookup yields CDR1 LNHNV and CDR2 YYDKDF (reference sequence). For the CDR3, the DNA is TGTGCCACCAGTGTCGATTTGGTCTACAATGAGCAGTTCTTC. It codes for CATSVDLVYNEQFF.

The chain recombines TRBV2 with TRBJ2-5; the match to TRBD2 covers 12 bases. The V gene's germline CDR1 is SNHLY and CDR2 FYNNEI. V dropped 4 bases and J dropped 6; count of bases not matched to a gene: 6. The CDR3 runs to 15 residues. The CDR3 DNA is TGTGCCAGCAGTGGACTAGCGGGAGCCGGGAAGACCCAGTACTTC. Translating gives CASSGLAGAGKTQYF.

V usage is TRBV7-9 and J usage is TRBJ2-7, with 7 bases fitting TRBD1. CDR3 length: 15 amino acids. In germline, CDR1 is SEHNR, CDR2 FQNEAQ (reference sequence). The V gene end was trimmed by 1 base and the J gene end by 2 bases; junction bases not matched to a gene: 5. CDR3 in DNA: TGTGCCAGCAGCTTAGGGTCAGGGGGTACCTACGAGCAGTACTTC. Translation: CASSLGSGGTYEQYF.

A remark on this clone: A read error may produce the germline difference seen at one junction end. This chain joins TRBV28 and TRBJ2-7; 8 bases map to TRBD1. This CDR3 spans 12 amino acids. Germline V lookup: CDR1 MDHEN, CDR2 SYDVKM. The CDR3 protein is CASSLWGTGPQF. The CDR3 coding sequence is TGTGCCAGCAGTTTATGGGGGACAGGCCCCCAGTTC. Based on the CDR3 plus reference TRBV28 and TRBJ2-7, the full variable domain is DVKVTQSSRYLVKRTGEKVFLECVQDMDHENMFWYRQDPGLGLRLIYFSYDVKMKEKGDIPEGYSVSREKKERFSLILESASTNQTSMYLCASSLWGTGPQFGPGTRLTVT.

This chain uses TRBV29-1 with TRBJ2-1, with TRBD2 matching 10 bases. This CDR3 region has 14 residues. V shed 5 bases and J 3 bases; nucleotides not matched to a gene: 4. Germline values: CDR1 SQVTM, CDR2 ANQGSEA. The CDR3 is CSVKAGGVYNEQFF. For the CDR3, the DNA is TGCAGCGTTAAAGCGGGAGGGGTCTACAATGAGCAGTTCTTC.

This chain joins TRBV2 and TRBJ2-3; D gene unclear. Germline V CDR1 and CDR2: SNHLY, FYNNEI. This CDR3 contains 14 residues. Between the trimmed V and J ends, which lost 1 base and 2 bases, there was a span of 7 bases. The CDR3 nucleotides are TGTGCCAGCAGTGAAGGGCTGTCCACAGATACGCAGTATTTT. Translation gives CASSEGLSTDTQYF.

This chain links TRBV9 with TRBJ2-5; TRBD2 matches 8 bases. CDR3 length: 16 amino acids. The V gene's germline CDR1 is SGDLS and CDR2 YYNGEE. V was pared by 4 bases and J by 3 bases, with 11 bases of the junction left unmatched. In nucleotides, the CDR3 is TGTGCCAGCAGCCGACTAGCGAGCTCGATTGAAGAGACCCAGTACTTC. This sequence encodes CASSRLASSIEETQYF.

The rearrangement links TRBV15 to TRBJ1-4; TRBD1 aligns across 10 bases. CDR1 LNHNV and CDR2 YYDKDF come from the germline V gene (reference sequence). This CDR3 spans 18 amino acids. V shed 4 bases, J shed 0 bases, and the junction held 8 bases outside the gene matches. The DNA of the CDR3 is TGTGCCACCAGCAAGTCCCGGGACAGGGGTGCAACTAATGAAAAACTGTTTTTT. Translating it yields CATSKSRDRGATNEKLFF.

The chain employs TRBV28 and TRBJ1-1; D is uncertain. V was pared by 4 bases and J by 4 bases, with 16 bases between. Germline V gives CDR1 MDHEN, CDR2 SYDVKM. The CDR3 spans 15 residues. Here the CDR3 DNA reads TGTGCCAGCAGTTCGGGAGGGATACGGAGCACTGAAGCTTTCTTT. Translating it yields CASSSGGIRSTEAFF. Using reference TRBV28 and TRBJ1-1 for the parts outside the CDR3, the full variable domain is DVKVTQSSRYLVKRTGEKVFLECVQDMDHENMFWYRQDPGLGLRLIYFSYDVKMKEKGDIPEGYSVSREKKERFSLILESASTNQTSMYLCASSSGGIRSTEAFFGQGTRLTVV.

This clone was seen just once. CDR3 sequence: CASSFLLNNYGYTF. The CDR3, as DNA: TGTGCCAGCAGTTTCCTGTTGAATAACTATGGCTACACCTTC. The V call is TRBV28, the J call TRBJ1-2, with D hard to call. CDR1 MDHEN and CDR2 SYDVKM come from the germline V gene. The length of the CDR3 is 14 residues. Trimming stripped 3 bases from V and 1 base from J, with 9 bases between.

The rearrangement links TRBV18 to TRBJ2-7, with 7 bases aligning to TRBD2. Germline CDR1 is KGHSH and CDR2 is LQKENI. Trimming at V came to 2 bases and at J to 6 bases, leaving 10 bases not matched to a gene. The CDR3 consists of 15 residues. CDR3 sequence (DNA): TGTGCCAGCTCACCAGGGGAGGGAACTAGACTCGAGCAGTACTTC. It is translated as CASSPGEGTRLEQYF.

V is TRBV14 and J is TRBJ2-5, with unresolved D. Germline lookup yields CDR1 SGHDN and CDR2 FVKESK. Trimming took 1 base from V and 4 from J, leaving 4 bases between them. This CDR3 comprises 12 residues. The CDR3 coding sequence is TGTGCCAGCAGCCAAGCGGTAGAGACCCAGTACTTC. This gives the protein CASSQAVETQYF.

The rearrangement joins TRBV9 to TRBJ2-1, with D perhaps assigned TRBD1 or TRBD2 (5 bases each). The CDR3 is 14 residues long. Germline values: CDR1 SGDLS, CDR2 YYNGEE. The V end lost 1 base, the J end lost 9 bases, and 14 bases lay between the germline ends. CDR3 protein: CASSVRGDGREQFF. For the CDR3, the DNA is TGTGCCAGCAGCGTAAGAGGGGACGGGCGTGAGCAGTTCTTC.

V and J are TRBV29-1 and TRBJ2-5, with 7 bases that match TRBD2. The length of the CDR3 is 12 residues. Germline lookup yields CDR1 SQVTM and CDR2 ANQGSEA. The J segment lost 2 bases and the V segment lost 4 bases, leaving 1 base of the junction unmatched. The CDR3 region is CSVGEGQETQYF. The CDR3 coding sequence is TGCAGCGTTGGGGAGGGGCAAGAGACCCAGTACTTC.

The genes are TRBV28 and TRBJ1-5, with no clear D. Germline V gene lookup returns CDR1 MDHEN and CDR2 SYDVKM. The V end lost 5 bases, the J end lost 2 bases, and 16 bases lay between the germline ends. CDR3 length equals 16 residues. This CDR3 is CASSPRVGWGNQPQHF. CDR3 sequence (DNA): TGTGCCAGCAGTCCCCGGGTAGGGTGGGGCAATCAGCCCCAGCATTTT.

The CDR3 DNA is TGTGCCACCAGTGACGGGGACAGCCGATACAATGAGCAGTTCTTC. It encodes CATSDGDSRYNEQFF. This chain joins TRBV24-1 and TRBJ2-1, with 7 bases fitting TRBD1. The CDR3 spans 15 residues. Losses at the gene ends were 4 bases for V and 4 bases for J; bases not matched to a gene: 6. Germline CDR1 reads KGHDR; CDR2 reads SFDVKD.

On this clone itself: Other DNA sequences in this sample translate to the same CDR3. The CDR3 DNA sequence: TGTGCCAGCAGGGGGGTAGGCACAGATACGCAGTATTTT. It codes for CASRGVGTDTQYF. This rearrangement joins TRBV6-5 to TRBJ2-3; perhaps D is TRBD1 or TRBD2 (5 bases each). Germline values: CDR1 MNHEY, CDR2 SVGAGI. Trimming shortened V by 6 bases and J by 1 base, and 8 bases separated the two germline ends. The CDR3 is made up of 13 amino acids.

The chain links TRBV7-2 to TRBJ1-3, with D possibly being TRBD1 (5 bases). Germline V gives CDR1 SGHTA, CDR2 FQGNSA. Trimming stripped 5 bases from V and 7 bases from J, with 15 bases between. The CDR3 length is 14 residues. The CDR3 nucleotides are TGTGCCAGCAGCCGCCTGGGGGGGGAGAACACCATATATTTT. Its translation is CASSRLGGENTIYF. Complete variable domain (other parts from reference TRBV7-2 and TRBJ1-3): GAGVSQSPSNKVTEKGKDVELRCDPISGHTALYWYRQSLGQGLEFLIYFQGNSAPDKSGLPSDRFSAERTGGSVSTLTIQRTQQEDSAVYLCASSRLGGENTIYFGEGSWLTVV.

This chain links TRBV9 with TRBJ2-7, with TRBD2 as a possible D gene (5 bases). From germline, CDR1 is SGDLS and CDR2 YYNGEE. The ends were cut back, 0 bases at V and 2 bases at J, with 15 bases in the middle. There are 16 residues in the CDR3. The CDR3: CASSVAVGLGAYEQYF. CDR3 in DNA: TGTGCCAGCAGCGTAGCTGTCGGACTGGGAGCCTACGAGCAGTACTTC.